Below, one T cell receptor (beta chain) is given with its context. Antigen specificity is unknown. The data originate from a study of T cell repertoires in cytomegalovirus infection. Across the whole study: The public TCR beta signatures pointed to both CMV infection and matching HLA type. Study outcomes and limitations: There were carriers of CMV plus the relevant HLA, and cumulative public TCR beta family frequency identified them. HLA-C-restricted TCR beta clonotypes specific for CMV led the ex vivo response.

One entry per CDR3 protein results from TCRdb running MiXCR on the reads. The repertoire holds about 740,000 distinct CDR3 sequences, with about 40% as singletons. V was trimmed by 9 bases and J by 0 bases, leaving 7 bases between them. In germline, CDR1 is KGHDR, CDR2 SFDVKD. The CDR3 extends over 13 amino acids. The receptor was derived from a human donor in good health (CMV status not recorded). Some clones in this sample may be carry-over from other donors' samples. The sample comprised PBMCs. The genes are TRBV24-1 and TRBJ2-2, with no clear D. The CDR3 loop is CATGRSNTGELFF. Here the CDR3 DNA reads TGTGCCACCGGGCGCTCGAACACCGGGGAGCTGTTTTTT.